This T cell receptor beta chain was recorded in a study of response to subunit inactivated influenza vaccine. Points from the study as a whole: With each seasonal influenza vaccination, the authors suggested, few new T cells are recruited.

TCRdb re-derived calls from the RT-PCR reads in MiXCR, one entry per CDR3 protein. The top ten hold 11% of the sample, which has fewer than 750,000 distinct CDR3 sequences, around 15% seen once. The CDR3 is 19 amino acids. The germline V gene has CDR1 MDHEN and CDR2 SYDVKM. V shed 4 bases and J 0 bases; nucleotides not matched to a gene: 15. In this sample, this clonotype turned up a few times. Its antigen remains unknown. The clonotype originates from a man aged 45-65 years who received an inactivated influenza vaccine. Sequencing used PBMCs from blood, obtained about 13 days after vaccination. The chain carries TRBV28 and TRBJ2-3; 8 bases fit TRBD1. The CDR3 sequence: CASSSGTGLNRYSTDTQYF. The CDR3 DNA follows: TGTGCCAGCAGTTCCGGGACAGGCCTTAACCGGTATAGCACAGATACGCAGTATTTT. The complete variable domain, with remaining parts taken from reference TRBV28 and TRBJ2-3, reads DVKVTQSSRYLVKRTGEKVFLECVQDMDHENMFWYRQDPGLGLRLIYFSYDVKMKEKGDIPEGYSVSREKKERFSLILESASTNQTSMYLCASSSGTGLNRYSTDTQYFGPGTRLTVL.